This TCR beta chain appears in the sequencing data of a study of breast tumors, draining lymph nodes, adjacent tissues (TCRdb year 2016). Some background on the complete study: In breast cancer patients, the study compared the TCR beta repertoires of tumor, adjacent nontumor tissue and axillary lymph nodes. In human breast cancer, the study set out to evaluate how tumor, surrounding tissue and draining lymph node repertoires relate to one another and whether T cells may move between these sites.

A word on this clonotype: Its antigen target is currently unknown. A read error may be the cause here, since a much bigger clone is one base away.

What the work shows at the level of the full study, not this receptor alone: Tumor T-cell repertoires showed less diversity than lymph node repertoires and more diversity than nontumor tissue repertoires, and tumor T-cell repertoires showed preferential V and J gene usage. Tumor and nontumor tissue repertoires were significantly more similar in luminal-like than in basal-like breast cancer. A scenario in which most tumor T cells derive from the lymph node and then expand within tumor tissue was judged to be consistent with the data. Rather than being directly demonstrated, the conclusion that tumor T cells originate in lymph nodes was presented as consistent with a hypothesis.

The germline V gene provides CDR1 MNHEY and CDR2 SVGAGI. Counted from cysteine to phenylalanine, this CDR3 has 13 amino acids. The entry retains the CDR3 DNA only, 39 bases that are in frame from base 1. The run used an Illumina HiSeq 2000. Multiplex PCR amplification was used to build the TCR beta chain libraries. High-throughput sequencing was used to analyze the amplified TCR beta chain products. In-frame beta chains were kept once TCRdb had trimmed the public reads at Q25 with fastp and called clones with MiXCR. Each entry is one CDR3 protein sequence, shown with its most common DNA and genes. This sample gives approximately 200,000 distinct CDR3 sequences in total; around 29% of them show up just once. Together, the top ten hold over 4% of the sample. The axillary draining lymph nodes of breast cancer patients were the source of the lymph node samples.

Sequenced: axillary lymph node tissue. The V gene is TRBV6-5 and the J gene is TRBJ2-5; the D gene cannot be named for sure. This sequence originates from a female donor with breast cancer. Some clones in this sample may be carry-over from other donors' samples. The CDR3 has the sequence CAGSYSGGETQYF. The nucleotide sequence reads as follows: TGTGCCGGCAGTTACTCTGGCGGAGAGACCCAGTACTTC.